A single sample gave rise to the 9 T cell receptor beta chains below, sequenced in a study of cytomegalovirus exposure and HLA in healthy donors. The PCR was carried out with 60 Vbeta primers and 13 Jbeta primers. The repertoire was sequenced with immunoSEQ multiplex PCR; TCRdb's copy has only in-frame clones and lacks some. The repertoire holds roughly 100,000 clones, with 78% as singletons. The sample taken for sequencing was PBMCs. All receptors come from a male donor in good health and CMV-seronegative.

V is TRBV29-1 and J is TRBJ2-7; D not certain. CDR3 length: 14 residues. Germline V CDR1 and CDR2: SQVTM, ANQGSEA. V was trimmed by 3 bases and J by 4 bases, leaving 16 bases between them. The CDR3: CSVDSTLSFYEQYF. CDR3 bases: TGCAGCGTTGATTCGACTCTATCCTTTTACGAGCAGTACTTC.

Note on this clone: Other DNA sequences in this sample translate to the same CDR3. The J gene is TRBJ1-5, the V gene TRBV5-1; TRBD1 matches 7 bases. The V gene's germline CDR1 is SGHRS and CDR2 YFSETQ. The J segment lost 4 bases and the V segment lost 4 bases, leaving 2 bases of the junction unmatched. The CDR3 loop spans 13 amino acids. In DNA, the CDR3 is TGCGCCAGCAGCCCGGACAGGAATCAGCCCCAGCATTTT. This gives the protein CASSPDRNQPQHF.

This clone has only one observation. The chain employs TRBV10-3 and TRBJ1-5; 8 nucleotides line up with TRBD1. CDR3 length: 14 residues. J gave up 6 bases and V 6 bases, and 7 bases lay outside the gene matches. Germline lookup yields CDR1 ENHRY and CDR2 SYGVKD. This chain's CDR3 is CAIRNDRGGQPQHF. In DNA, the CDR3 is TGTGCCATCAGAAACGACAGGGGCGGTCAGCCCCAGCATTTT.

Concerning this clone itself: The same CDR3 also results from other DNA sequences found in this sample. The chain uses TRBV2 and TRBJ2-7, with TRBD2 as a possible D gene (6 bases). CDR1 is SNHLY and CDR2 is FYNNEI in the germline V gene. CDR3 length equals 13 residues. Trimming pared 6 bases from V and 1 base from J, leaving 10 bases between. The CDR3 sequence is CASSVGTSYEQYF. The CDR3 DNA follows: TGTGCCAGCAGCGTGGGGACTTCCTACGAGCAGTACTTC.

V and J are TRBV9 and TRBJ2-3, with D uncertain. V lost 4 bases and J 11 bases, leaving 14 bases between the germline ends. The CDR3 covers 12 residues. CDR1 is SGDLS, CDR2 YYNGEE, per germline. Written as DNA, the CDR3 is TGTGCCAGCAGCCGAGAAACCATAGAGCAGTATTTT. This encodes CASSRETIEQYF.

CDR3 DNA sequence: TGTGCCAGCAGTCGGGGCTACGAGCAGTACTTC. This gives the protein CASSRGYEQYF. V gene TRBV28 combines with J gene TRBJ2-7; D perhaps matches TRBD2 (5 bases). Germline V gene lookup returns CDR1 MDHEN and CDR2 SYDVKM. Trimming stripped 5 bases from V and 3 bases from J, with 5 bases between. CDR3 length: 11 residues. The full variable domain, rest sourced from reference TRBV28 and TRBJ2-7, is DVKVTQSSRYLVKRTGEKVFLECVQDMDHENMFWYRQDPGLGLRLIYFSYDVKMKEKGDIPEGYSVSREKKERFSLILESASTNQTSMYLCASSRGYEQYFGPGTRLTVT.

The rearrangement joins TRBV2 to TRBJ1-3, with D perhaps matching TRBD1 (6 bases). Germline V CDR1 and CDR2: SNHLY, FYNNEI. V was clipped by 2 bases and J by 9 bases, with 14 bases between them. The CDR3 runs to 14 residues. The CDR3 region is CASSERGGSGTIYF. Written as DNA, the CDR3 is TGTGCCAGCAGTGAAAGGGGGGGATCGGGCACCATATATTTT.

The J gene is TRBJ2-2, the V gene TRBV19; D uncertain. V lost 6 bases, J lost 6 bases, and 11 bases lay in between. CDR3 size: 13 residues. CDR1 is LNHDA and CDR2 is SQIVND in the germline V gene (reference sequence). CDR3 amino acids: CASSSTSAGELFF. The CDR3, as DNA: TGTGCCAGTAGCTCAACTTCGGCCGGGGAGCTGTTTTTT.

This clone was seen a handful of times. This chain joins TRBV28 and TRBJ2-3; 8 nucleotides match TRBD1. The CDR3 extends over 14 amino acids. V gave up 6 bases and J gave up 3 bases; unmatched junction bases: 5. The germline V gene has CDR1 MDHEN and CDR2 SYDVKM. DNA of the CDR3: TGTGCCAGCAGGGACAGGGCAAATACAGATACGCAGTATTTT. Translating gives CASRDRANTDTQYF.